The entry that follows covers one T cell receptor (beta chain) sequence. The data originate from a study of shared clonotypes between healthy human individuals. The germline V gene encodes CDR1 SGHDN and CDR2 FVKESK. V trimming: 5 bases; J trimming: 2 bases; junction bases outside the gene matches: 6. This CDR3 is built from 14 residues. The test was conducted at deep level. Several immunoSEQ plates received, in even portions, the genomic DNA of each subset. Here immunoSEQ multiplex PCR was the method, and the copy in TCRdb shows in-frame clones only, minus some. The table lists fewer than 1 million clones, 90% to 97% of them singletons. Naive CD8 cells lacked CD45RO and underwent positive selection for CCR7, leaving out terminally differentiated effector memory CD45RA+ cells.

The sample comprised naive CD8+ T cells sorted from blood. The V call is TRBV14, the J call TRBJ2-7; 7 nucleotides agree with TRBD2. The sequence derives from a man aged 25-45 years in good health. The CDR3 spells CASSKREGTYEQYF. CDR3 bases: TGTGCCAGCAGCAAAAGGGAGGGAACCTACGAGCAGTACTTC.